These 32 T cell receptor beta chains originate from one sample sequenced in a study of T cells in Graves' hyperthyroidism and ophthalmopathy. What was amplified from RNA transcripts were TCR beta CDR3 regions. HTBI primers drove first-round RT-PCR of the TCR CDR3. Via MiXCR, TCRdb re-called the multiplex PCR reads, giving one row per CDR3 protein. The sample consists of some 490,000 distinct CDR3 sequences, 20% to 25% of them appearing once. Sequencing was carried out using blood. The origin of the receptors is a woman aged 70-85 years with Graves' ophthalmopathy.

The V gene is TRBV19, the J gene TRBJ2-7, with 8 bases fitting TRBD2. V lost 6 bases, J lost 3 bases, and 7 bases stayed unmatched. There are 14 residues in the CDR3. The V gene's germline CDR1 is LNHDA and CDR2 SQIVND (reference sequence). The CDR3 bases are TGTGCCAGTAGCAGCGGGAGCTATAACTACGAGCAGTACTTC. Encoded protein: CASSSGSYNYEQYF.

V is TRBV2 and J is TRBJ2-2, with D uncertain. Germline V gene data show CDR1 as SNHLY and CDR2 as FYNNEI. The CDR3 is made up of 14 amino acids. Trimming removed 2 bases from V and 7 bases from J, with 11 bases in between. The CDR3 here is CASSESRVGGELFF. The CDR3 DNA reads TGTGCCAGCAGTGAAAGTAGGGTGGGCGGGGAGCTGTTTTTT.

This clonotype occurred a few times. The chain joins TRBV5-1 to TRBJ1-1; D may be TRBD1 (5 bases). CDR1 and CDR2 from the germline V gene are SGHRS and YFSETQ. V was cut by 4 bases and J by 1 base, with 14 bases left in between. This CDR3 region has 15 residues. For the CDR3, the DNA is TGCGCCAGCAGCACAGGCGGACGAGGGAACACTGAAGCTTTCTTT. Translated: CASSTGGRGNTEAFF.

The rearrangement links TRBV7-2 to TRBJ2-5, with 7 bases identical to TRBD2. CDR1 and CDR2 (germline): SGHTA, FQGNSA. CDR3 size: 15 residues. Trimming at V came to 1 base and at J to 5 bases, leaving 7 bases not matched to a gene. The CDR3 DNA is TGTGCCAGCAGCTTAGTTAGGACTAGTCCTGAGACCCAGTACTTC. Amino acid sequence: CASSLVRTSPETQYF.

This clonotype was picked up many times. The chain couples TRBV28 to TRBJ1-3; perhaps TRBD1 as D (6 bases). The CDR3 totals 15 residues. The V gene lost 6 bases and the J gene lost 0 bases, with 12 bases spanning the gap. Looked up from germline, CDR1 is MDHEN and CDR2 is SYDVKM. In nucleotides, the CDR3 is TGTGCCAGCAGGATCACAGGGAGCTCTGGAAACACCATATATTTT. Protein product: CASRITGSSGNTIYF.

The chain uses TRBV6-4 and TRBJ2-3; 7 nucleotides align to TRBD2. CDR1 is MRHNA, CDR2 SNTAGT, per germline. The CDR3 length is 18 residues. Trimming cost V 1 base and J 10 bases; bases outside gene matches: 20. The CDR3 bases are TGTGCCAGCAGTGACTGGGGGTCCCTAGCGGTTCGGTCTCATTCGCAGTATTTT. Protein product: CASSDWGSLAVRSHSQYF.

This clonotype appeared a few times. The chain combines TRBV2 with TRBJ1-5, with 7 bases matching TRBD1. The CDR3 loop spans 15 amino acids. V dropped 4 bases and J dropped 0; count of bases not matched to a gene: 3. Germline V gene lookup returns CDR1 SNHLY and CDR2 FYNNEI. Here the CDR3 DNA reads TGTGCCAGCAGTGCCGACAGGGTTAGCAATCAGCCCCAGCATTTT. This sequence encodes CASSADRVSNQPQHF.

In this sample, this clonotype turned up a few times. The chain carries TRBV10-1 and TRBJ2-2; TRBD2 might be the D (6 bases). CDR1 WNHNN and CDR2 SYGVQD come from the germline V gene (reference sequence). V was clipped by 2 bases and J by 1 base, with 8 bases between them. The length of the CDR3 is 15 residues. This CDR3 is CASSEGSGNTGELFF. The CDR3 coding sequence is TGCGCCAGCAGTGAGGGTAGCGGGAACACCGGGGAGCTGTTTTTT.

This clonotype was recorded many times. The chain recombines TRBV28 with TRBJ1-1, with no clear D. Trimming shortened V by 6 bases and J by 1 base, and 12 bases separated the two germline ends. Per the germline V gene, CDR1 is MDHEN and CDR2 is SYDVKM. The CDR3 is 14 amino acids. CDR3 residues: CASRLGYWNTEAFF. In DNA form, the CDR3 reads TGTGCCAGCAGGTTAGGGTATTGGAACACTGAAGCTTTCTTT.

This clonotype was recorded a few times. V and J are TRBV6-1 and TRBJ2-7; either TRBD1 or TRBD2 may supply D (5 bases each). The V end was cut by 6 bases, the J end by 4 bases, with 16 bases between. Germline CDR1 is MNHNS and CDR2 is SASEGT. CDR3 length: 14 residues. The CDR3 sequence: CASRKTGAGYEQYF. The CDR3 DNA sequence: TGTGCCAGCAGAAAGACCGGGGCTGGGTACGAGCAGTACTTC.

V is TRBV27 and J is TRBJ1-1; D possibly corresponds to TRBD1 (6 bases). The V gene lost 8 bases and the J gene lost 1 base, with 20 bases spanning the gap. Germline V gene data show CDR1 as MNHEY and CDR2 as SMNVEV (reference sequence). This CDR3 spans 16 amino acids. In DNA form, the CDR3 reads TGTGCCAGCCGGCCCATCCAGGGGCGCGGGAACACTGAAGCTTTCTTT. The encoded protein is CASRPIQGRGNTEAFF.

The chain joins TRBV29-1 to TRBJ2-1, with D uncertain. Germline lookup yields CDR1 SQVTM and CDR2 ANQGSEA. The CDR3 is 12 residues long. Trimming stripped 2 bases from V and 8 bases from J, with 10 bases between. The CDR3 protein is CSVEFGIDEQFF. CDR3 DNA sequence: TGCAGCGTTGAATTCGGTATCGATGAGCAGTTCTTC.

This clonotype has only a few counts. The chain combines TRBV19 with TRBJ1-1; 7 bases are shared with TRBD1. Germline CDR1 LNHDA, CDR2 SQIVND (reference sequence). The CDR3 has 12 amino acids. V shed 5 bases, J shed 8 bases, and the junction held 5 bases outside the gene matches. The CDR3 is CASSSWTGEAFF. The CDR3 DNA reads as TGTGCCAGTAGTTCATGGACAGGCGAAGCTTTCTTT.

In this sample, this clonotype turned up a few times. This rearrangement joins TRBV19 to TRBJ1-1, with 7 bases matching TRBD1. Germline lookup yields CDR1 LNHDA and CDR2 SQIVND (reference sequence). This CDR3 comprises 14 residues. V was clipped by 7 bases and J by 2 bases; unmatched bases: 7. The chain's CDR3 is CASTAGQVNTEAFF. The CDR3 nucleotides are TGTGCCAGTACGGCCGGACAGGTAAACACTGAAGCTTTCTTT.

The chain couples TRBV20-1 to TRBJ2-7, with no clear D. The germline gives CDR1 DFQATT, CDR2 SNEGSKA (reference sequence). Deletions cut 1 base from V and 0 bases from J, with 13 bases between. This CDR3 region has 15 residues. The CDR3: CSARGWRLSSYEQYF. The CDR3 DNA reads as TGCAGTGCTAGAGGGTGGCGGCTAAGCTCCTACGAGCAGTACTTC.

This clonotype was recorded at least ten times. The CDR3 DNA follows: TGTGCCAGCAGTGAGGCCGGGGATTTCTATGGCTACACCTTC. Its protein product is CASSEAGDFYGYTF. V gene TRBV2 combines with J gene TRBJ1-2, with D hard to call. The germline V gene has CDR1 SNHLY and CDR2 FYNNEI. Trimming removed 3 bases from V and 4 bases from J, with 12 bases in between. The CDR3 contains 14 residues.

This clonotype was found a few times. The chain recombines TRBV2 with TRBJ2-1; 11 bases agree with TRBD2. The V and J ends lost 6 bases and 5 bases, in that order; junction bases with no gene match: 6. Per the germline V gene, CDR1 is SNHLY and CDR2 is FYNNEI. The CDR3 spans 15 residues. This chain's CDR3 is CASRETSGVDNEQFF. The CDR3 nucleotides are TGTGCCAGCAGGGAGACTAGCGGGGTAGACAATGAGCAGTTCTTC.

This clonotype was seen only a few times. V is TRBV6-6 and J is TRBJ2-3; D ambiguous. The CDR3 is 14 residues long. Germline CDR1 and CDR2: MNHNY and SVGAGI (reference sequence). Between the trimmed V and J ends, which lost 0 bases and 4 bases, there was a span of 8 bases. The CDR3 loop reads CASSYSRSSDTQYF. CDR3 bases: TGTGCCAGCAGTTACTCGCGGAGTTCAGATACGCAGTATTTT.

V usage is TRBV10-1 and J usage is TRBJ2-1; TRBD2 agrees at 10 bases. Germline lookup yields CDR1 WNHNN and CDR2 SYGVQD (reference sequence). The CDR3 spans 15 residues. V dropped 5 bases and J dropped 2; count of bases not matched to a gene: 3. The CDR3 region is CASSSLAGTYNEQFF. As DNA, the CDR3 is TGCGCCAGCAGTTCACTAGCGGGGACCTACAATGAGCAGTTCTTC.

The chain recombines TRBV6-1 with TRBJ2-7; 9 bases map to TRBD2. This CDR3 has 16 residues. Losses at the gene ends were 1 base for V and 2 bases for J; bases not matched to a gene: 6. Germline CDR1 is MNHNS and CDR2 is SASEGT. In nucleotides, the CDR3 is TGTGCCAGCAGTGAAGTCAGGACTAGCGCAGCCTACGAGCAGTACTTC. Protein: CASSEVRTSAAYEQYF.

Comment on this clonotype: A much bigger clone sits one base away, suggesting this may be a read error. This sequence joins TRBV7-2 and TRBJ2-1; maybe TRBD2 (5 bases). Trimming took 7 bases from V and 2 from J, leaving 15 bases between them. The CDR3 extends over 15 amino acids. In germline, CDR1 is SGHTA, CDR2 FQGNSA. The CDR3 coding sequence is TGTGCCAGCACCATACTAGTGGGAGCCTACAATGAGCAGTTCTTC. This sequence encodes CASTILVGAYNEQFF.

V usage is TRBV12-3 or TRBV12-4 and J usage is TRBJ1-5, with 8 bases matching TRBD1. J gave up 7 bases and V 6 bases, and 14 bases lay outside the gene matches. The CDR3 sequence is 16 residues long. As DNA, the CDR3 is TGTGCCAGCAGCACAAGACAGGGGACCCTCGGCCAGCCCCAGCATTTT. It codes for CASSTRQGTLGQPQHF.

The chain recombines TRBV7-9 with TRBJ2-7; 11 bases align to TRBD1. The CDR3 has 16 amino acids. The V gene's germline CDR1 is SEHNR and CDR2 FQNEAQ (reference sequence). J was trimmed by 5 bases and V by 3 bases; bases with no gene match: 9. This CDR3 reads CASSFGQGALVDEQYF. CDR3 bases: TGTGCCAGCAGCTTTGGACAGGGGGCGCTTGTCGACGAGCAGTACTTC.

This rearrangement joins TRBV6-2 or TRBV6-3 to TRBJ1-1, with D possibly TRBD1 on 5 matching bases. In germline, CDR1 is MNHEY, CDR2 SVGEGT. V lost 7 bases, J lost 4 bases, and 16 bases lay in between. This CDR3 contains 14 residues. Here the CDR3 DNA reads TGTGCCAGCACCCCTGGGGGGAAGACCACTGAAGCTTTCTTT. As protein: CASTPGGKTTEAFF.

This clonotype was seen ten or more times. The rearrangement links TRBV27 to TRBJ2-5; the D gene is possibly TRBD2 (5 bases). V was trimmed by 6 bases and J by 5 bases, leaving 16 bases between them. Germline values: CDR1 MNHEY, CDR2 SMNVEV (reference sequence). This CDR3 spans 14 amino acids. The CDR3 DNA is TGTGCCAGCAGCATCGGCAGCGGTCGGGAGACCCAGTACTTC. This encodes CASSIGSGRETQYF.

Many counts were recorded for this clonotype. J is TRBJ1-1 and V is TRBV12-3 or TRBV12-4; D unclear. V was trimmed by 1 base and J by 0 bases, leaving 3 bases between them. The CDR3 loop spans 13 amino acids. The CDR3 here is CASSLGLNTEAFF. The CDR3, as DNA: TGTGCCAGCAGTTTAGGATTGAACACTGAAGCTTTCTTT.

Many counts were recorded for this clonotype. This chain links TRBV7-2 with TRBJ1-6, with no clear D. Germline CDR1 is SGHTA and CDR2 is FQGNSA. With 5 bases removed from V and 9 bases from J, the gap between germline ends came to 11 bases. This CDR3 is built from 13 residues. The CDR3 DNA is TGTGCCAGCAGCCCCCAAGTAGGTTCACCCCTCCACTTT. It is translated as CASSPQVGSPLHF.

This clonotype appeared a few times. The chain joins TRBV5-1 to TRBJ1-4; D gene uncertain. The V gene lost 1 base and the J gene lost 6 bases, with 7 bases spanning the gap. Looked up from germline, CDR1 is SGHRS and CDR2 is YFSETQ. The length of the CDR3 is 13 residues. The CDR3 sequence: CASSLRVDEKLFF. The CDR3 bases are TGCGCCAGCAGCTTGAGGGTCGATGAAAAACTGTTTTTT.

This clonotype was counted between two and nine times. The rearrangement uses TRBV5-1 and TRBJ2-3, with TRBD2 matching 7 bases. Germline V gene data show CDR1 as SGHRS and CDR2 as YFSETQ. V shed 3 bases and J 1 base; nucleotides not matched to a gene: 17. This CDR3 region has 19 residues. CDR3 sequence reads: CASSSSAPGWAGGTDTQYF. The CDR3 DNA reads as TGCGCCAGCAGCTCCTCCGCCCCGGGGTGGGCGGGAGGCACAGATACGCAGTATTTT.

This clonotype was observed a few times. The chain links TRBV30 to TRBJ2-7; 8 nucleotides line up with TRBD1. The CDR3 spans 15 residues. The V and J ends lost 4 bases and 2 bases, in that order; junction bases with no gene match: 10. Germline CDR1 reads GTSNPN; CDR2 reads SVGIG (reference sequence). The CDR3 sequence is CAWTTGDSRAYEQYF. Written as DNA, the CDR3 is TGTGCCTGGACGACAGGGGACAGTAGGGCCTACGAGCAGTACTTC.

This clonotype has more than one count but fewer than ten. This likely traces to a read error, being one base from a far larger clone. The chain couples TRBV6-1 to TRBJ2-7; no firm D call. CDR3 length equals 11 residues. Germline V gene data show CDR1 as MNHNS and CDR2 as SASEGT. The V and J ends lost 6 bases and 0 bases respectively, with 3 bases between them. The CDR3 protein is CASRFSYEQYF. The CDR3 bases are TGTGCCAGCAGATTCTCCTACGAGCAGTACTTC.

In this sample, this clonotype turned up a few times. The chain links TRBV6-6 to TRBJ1-4; TRBD1 matches 7 bases. Germline CDR1 and CDR2: MNHNY and SVGAGI (reference sequence). The CDR3 covers 14 residues. V was clipped by 2 bases and J by 5 bases; unmatched bases: 2. For the CDR3, the DNA is TGTGCCAGCAGTTACGGGGGACAGAATGAAAAACTGTTTTTT. It specifies CASSYGGQNEKLFF.